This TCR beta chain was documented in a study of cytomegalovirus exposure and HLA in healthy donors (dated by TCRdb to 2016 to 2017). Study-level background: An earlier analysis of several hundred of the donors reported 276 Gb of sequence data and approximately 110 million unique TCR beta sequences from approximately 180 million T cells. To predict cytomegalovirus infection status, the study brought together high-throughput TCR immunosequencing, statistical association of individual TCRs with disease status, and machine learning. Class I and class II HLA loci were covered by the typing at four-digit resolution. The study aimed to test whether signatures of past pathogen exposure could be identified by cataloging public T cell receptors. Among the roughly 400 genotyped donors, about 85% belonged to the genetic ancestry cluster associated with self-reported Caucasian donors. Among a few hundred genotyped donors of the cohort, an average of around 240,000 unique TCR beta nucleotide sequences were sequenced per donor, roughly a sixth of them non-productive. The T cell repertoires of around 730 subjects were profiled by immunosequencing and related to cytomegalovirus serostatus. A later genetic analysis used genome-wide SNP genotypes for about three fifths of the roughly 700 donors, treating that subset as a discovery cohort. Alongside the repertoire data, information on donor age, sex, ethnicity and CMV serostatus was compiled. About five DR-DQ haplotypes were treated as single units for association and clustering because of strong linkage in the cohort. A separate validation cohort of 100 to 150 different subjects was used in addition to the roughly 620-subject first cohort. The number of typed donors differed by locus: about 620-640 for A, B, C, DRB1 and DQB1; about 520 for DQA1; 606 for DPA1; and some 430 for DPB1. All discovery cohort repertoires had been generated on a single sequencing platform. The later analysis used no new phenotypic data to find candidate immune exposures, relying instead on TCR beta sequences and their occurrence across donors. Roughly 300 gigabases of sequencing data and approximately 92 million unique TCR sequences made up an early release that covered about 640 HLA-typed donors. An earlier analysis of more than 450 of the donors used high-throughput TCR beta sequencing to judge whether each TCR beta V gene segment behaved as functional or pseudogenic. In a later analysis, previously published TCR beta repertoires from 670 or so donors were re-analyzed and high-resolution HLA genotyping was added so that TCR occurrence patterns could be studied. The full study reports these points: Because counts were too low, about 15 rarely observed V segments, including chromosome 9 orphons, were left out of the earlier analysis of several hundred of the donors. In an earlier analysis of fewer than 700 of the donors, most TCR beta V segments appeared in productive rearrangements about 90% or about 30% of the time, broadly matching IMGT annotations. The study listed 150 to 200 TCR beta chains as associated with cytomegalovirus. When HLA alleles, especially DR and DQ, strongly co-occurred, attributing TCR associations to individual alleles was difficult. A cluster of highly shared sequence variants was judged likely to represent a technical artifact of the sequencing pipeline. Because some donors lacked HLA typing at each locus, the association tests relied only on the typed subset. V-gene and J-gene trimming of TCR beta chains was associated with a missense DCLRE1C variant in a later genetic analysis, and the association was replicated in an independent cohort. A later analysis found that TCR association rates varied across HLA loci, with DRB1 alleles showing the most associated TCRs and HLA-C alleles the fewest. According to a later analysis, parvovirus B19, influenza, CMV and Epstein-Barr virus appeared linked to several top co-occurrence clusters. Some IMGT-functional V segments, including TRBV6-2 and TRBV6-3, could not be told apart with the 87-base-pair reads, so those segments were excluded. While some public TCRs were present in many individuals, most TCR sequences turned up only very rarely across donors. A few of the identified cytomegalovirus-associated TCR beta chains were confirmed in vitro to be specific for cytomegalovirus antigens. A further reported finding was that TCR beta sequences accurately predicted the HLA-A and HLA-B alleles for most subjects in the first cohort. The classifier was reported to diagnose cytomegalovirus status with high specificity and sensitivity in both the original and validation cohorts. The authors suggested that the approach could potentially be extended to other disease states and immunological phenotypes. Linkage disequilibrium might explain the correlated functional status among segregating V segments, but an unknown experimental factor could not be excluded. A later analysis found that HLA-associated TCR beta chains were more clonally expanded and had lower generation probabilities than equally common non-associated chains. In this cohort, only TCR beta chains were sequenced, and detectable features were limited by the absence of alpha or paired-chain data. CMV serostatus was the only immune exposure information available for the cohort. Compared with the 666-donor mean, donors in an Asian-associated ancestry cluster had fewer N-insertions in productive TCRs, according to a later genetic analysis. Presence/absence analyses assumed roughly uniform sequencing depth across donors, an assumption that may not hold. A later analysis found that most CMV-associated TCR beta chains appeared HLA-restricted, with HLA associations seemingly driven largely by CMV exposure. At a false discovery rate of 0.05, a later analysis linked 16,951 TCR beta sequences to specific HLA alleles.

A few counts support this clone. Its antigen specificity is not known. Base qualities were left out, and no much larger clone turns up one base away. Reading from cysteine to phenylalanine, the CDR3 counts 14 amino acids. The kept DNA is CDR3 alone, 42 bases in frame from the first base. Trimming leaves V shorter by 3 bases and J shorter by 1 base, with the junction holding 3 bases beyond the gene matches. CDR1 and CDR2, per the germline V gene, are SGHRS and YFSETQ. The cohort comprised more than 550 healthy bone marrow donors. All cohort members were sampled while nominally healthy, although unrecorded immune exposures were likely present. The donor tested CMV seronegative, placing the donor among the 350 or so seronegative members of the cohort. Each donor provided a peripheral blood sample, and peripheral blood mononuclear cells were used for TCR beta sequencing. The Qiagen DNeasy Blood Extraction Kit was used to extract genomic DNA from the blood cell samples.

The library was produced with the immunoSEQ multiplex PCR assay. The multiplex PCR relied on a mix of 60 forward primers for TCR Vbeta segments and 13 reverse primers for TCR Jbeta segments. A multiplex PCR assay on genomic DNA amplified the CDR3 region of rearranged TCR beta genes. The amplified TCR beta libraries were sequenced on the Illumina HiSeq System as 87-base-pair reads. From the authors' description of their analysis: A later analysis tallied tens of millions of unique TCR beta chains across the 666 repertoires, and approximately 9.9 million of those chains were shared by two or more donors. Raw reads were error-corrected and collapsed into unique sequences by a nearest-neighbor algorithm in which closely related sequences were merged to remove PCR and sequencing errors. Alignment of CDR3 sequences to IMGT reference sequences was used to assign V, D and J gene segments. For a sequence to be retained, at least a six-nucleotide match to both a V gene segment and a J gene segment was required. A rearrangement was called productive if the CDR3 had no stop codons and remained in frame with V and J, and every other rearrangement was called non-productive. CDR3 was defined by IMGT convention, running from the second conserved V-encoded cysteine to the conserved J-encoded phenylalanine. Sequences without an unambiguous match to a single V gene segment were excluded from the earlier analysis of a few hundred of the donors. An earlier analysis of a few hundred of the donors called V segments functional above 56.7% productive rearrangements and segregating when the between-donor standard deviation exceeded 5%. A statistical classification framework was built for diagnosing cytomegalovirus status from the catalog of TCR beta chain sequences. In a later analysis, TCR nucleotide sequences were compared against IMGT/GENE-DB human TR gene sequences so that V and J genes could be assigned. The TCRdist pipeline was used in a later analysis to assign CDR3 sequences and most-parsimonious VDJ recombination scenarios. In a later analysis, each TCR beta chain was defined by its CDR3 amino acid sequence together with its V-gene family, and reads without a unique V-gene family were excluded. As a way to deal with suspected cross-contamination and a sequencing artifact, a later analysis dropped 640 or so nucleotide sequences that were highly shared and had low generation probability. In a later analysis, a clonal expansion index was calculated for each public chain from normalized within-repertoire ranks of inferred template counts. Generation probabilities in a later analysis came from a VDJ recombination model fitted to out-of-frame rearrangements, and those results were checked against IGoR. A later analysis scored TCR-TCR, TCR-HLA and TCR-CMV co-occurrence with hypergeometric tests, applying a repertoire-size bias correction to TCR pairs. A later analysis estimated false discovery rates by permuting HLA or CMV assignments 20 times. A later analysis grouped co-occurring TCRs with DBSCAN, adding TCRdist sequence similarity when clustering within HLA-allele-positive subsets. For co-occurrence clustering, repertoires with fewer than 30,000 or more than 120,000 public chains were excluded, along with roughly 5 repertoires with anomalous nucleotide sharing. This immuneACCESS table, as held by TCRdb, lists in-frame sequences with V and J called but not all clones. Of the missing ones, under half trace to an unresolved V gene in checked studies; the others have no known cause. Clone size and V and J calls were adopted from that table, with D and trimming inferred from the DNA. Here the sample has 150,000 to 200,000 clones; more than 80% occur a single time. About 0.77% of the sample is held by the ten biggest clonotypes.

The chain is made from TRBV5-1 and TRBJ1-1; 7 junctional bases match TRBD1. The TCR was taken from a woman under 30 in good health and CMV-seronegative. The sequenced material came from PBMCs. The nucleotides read TGCGCCAGCAGCTCGACAGGGAGGAACACTGAAGCTTTCTTT. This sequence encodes CASSSTGRNTEAFF. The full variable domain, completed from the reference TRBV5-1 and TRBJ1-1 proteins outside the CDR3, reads KAGVTQTPRYLIKTRGQQVTLSCSPISGHRSVSWYQQTPGQGLQFLFEYFSETQRNKGNFPGRFSGRQFSNSRSEMNVSTLELGDSALYLCASSSTGRNTEAFFGQGTRLTVV.